The following is a T cell receptor (beta chain) sequence with its context. Time point denoted: blood 2 weeks post-SBRT. Treatment noted: 15 Gy SBRT to primary tumor, nephrectomy 4 weeks later. This sample is part of a study of radiation and T cells in renal cell carcinoma. Germline CDR1 and CDR2: MDHEN and SYDVKM. The CDR3 is 15 amino acids. With V trimmed by 4 bases and J by 7 bases, 12 bases remained unmatched. Sequencing was performed with immunoSEQ multiplex PCR; in TCRdb, only in-frame clones are kept and a portion is missing. The sample consists of 120,000 or so clones, about four fifths of them appearing once.

Here the sequenced sample was blood, taken from a patient whose treatment included radiotherapy and nephrectomy. The chain carries TRBV28 and TRBJ1-1; 7 bases map to TRBD1. The sequence was collected from a man aged 45 to 65 with renal cell carcinoma. The CDR3 region is CASSSTGVPPLEAFF. The CDR3 DNA follows: TGTGCCAGCAGTTCCACAGGGGTGCCTCCCCTTGAAGCTTTCTTT. The full variable domain, completed using reference TRBV28 and TRBJ1-1, is DVKVTQSSRYLVKRTGEKVFLECVQDMDHENMFWYRQDPGLGLRLIYFSYDVKMKEKGDIPEGYSVSREKKERFSLILESASTNQTSMYLCASSSTGVPPLEAFFGQGTRLTVV.